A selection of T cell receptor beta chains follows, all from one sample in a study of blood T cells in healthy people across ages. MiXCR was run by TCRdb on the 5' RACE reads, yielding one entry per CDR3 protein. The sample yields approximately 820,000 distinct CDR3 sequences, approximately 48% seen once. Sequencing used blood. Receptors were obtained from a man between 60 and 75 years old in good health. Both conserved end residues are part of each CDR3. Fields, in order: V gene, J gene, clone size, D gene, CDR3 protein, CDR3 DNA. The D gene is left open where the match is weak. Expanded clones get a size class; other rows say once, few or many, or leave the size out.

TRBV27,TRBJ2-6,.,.,CASSSQIISGANVLTF,TGTGCCAGCAGTTCCCAAATCATCTCTGGGGCCAACGTCCTGACTTTC
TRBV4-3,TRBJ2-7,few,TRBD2,CASSFERGGYEQYF,TGCGCCAGCAGCTTTGAGCGGGGGGGCTACGAGCAGTACTTC
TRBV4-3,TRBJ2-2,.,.,CASSQGGEAYTGELFF,TGCGCCAGCAGCCAAGGAGGGGAGGCTTACACCGGGGAGCTGTTTTTT
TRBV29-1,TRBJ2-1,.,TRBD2,CSVQGGGTNEQFF,TGCAGCGTTCAAGGCGGGGGGACAAATGAGCAGTTCTTC
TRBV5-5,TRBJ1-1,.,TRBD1,CASSYGQGGLTEAFF,TGTGCCAGCAGCTATGGACAGGGAGGGTTGACTGAAGCTTTCTTT
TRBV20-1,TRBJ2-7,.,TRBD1,CSAPTRGTGAPEQYF,TGCAGTGCTCCGACTAGAGGGACAGGGGCCCCCGAGCAGTACTTC
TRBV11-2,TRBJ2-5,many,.,CARPFSISQETQYF,TGTGCCAGGCCTTTTTCCATTAGCCAAGAGACCCAGTACTTC
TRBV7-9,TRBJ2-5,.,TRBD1,CATLRAGGMETQYF,TGTGCCACCCTACGGGCAGGGGGTATGGAGACCCAGTACTTC
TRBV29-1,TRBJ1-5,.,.,CSVEIRDSNQPQHF,TGCAGCGTTGAAATCAGGGATAGCAATCAGCCCCAGCATTTT
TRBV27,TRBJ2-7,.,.,CASSLSGHPRPYEQYF,TGTGCCAGCAGTTTATCAGGCCATCCGAGGCCCTACGAGCAGTACTTC
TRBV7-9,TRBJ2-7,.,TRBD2,CASSSSGGDSYEQYF,TGTGCCAGCAGCTCTAGCGGGGGAGATTCCTACGAGCAGTACTTC
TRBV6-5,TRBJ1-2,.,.,CASSLDQPNYGYTF,TGTGCCAGCAGTCTGGACCAGCCCAACTATGGCTACACCTTC
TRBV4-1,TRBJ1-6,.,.,CASSQDLKASSYNSPLHF,TGCGCCAGCAGCCAAGATTTGAAAGCGAGCTCCTATAATTCACCCCTCCACTTT
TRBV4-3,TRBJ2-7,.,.,CASSQEGRVPYEQYF,TGCGCCAGCAGCCAAGAGGGGCGCGTACCCTACGAGCAGTACTTC
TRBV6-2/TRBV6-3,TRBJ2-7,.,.,CVSSYSMRIQETQYF,TGTGTCAGTAGTTACTCGATGCGGATCCAGGAGACCCAGTACTTT
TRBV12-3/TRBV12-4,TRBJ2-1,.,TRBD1,CASSEDRGTYNEQFF,TGTGCCAGCAGCGAGGACAGGGGGACCTACAATGAGCAGTTCTTC
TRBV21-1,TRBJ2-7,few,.,CASSKSAGSTYEQYF,TGTGCCAGCAGCAAATCGGCAGGGAGTACCTACGAGCAGTACTTC
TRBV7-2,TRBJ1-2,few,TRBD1,CASSLEGQGYGYTF,TGTGCCAGCAGCTTGGAAGGACAGGGGTATGGCTACACCTTC
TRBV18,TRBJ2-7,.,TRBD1,CASSHGQGSFYEQYF,TGTGCCAGCTCACACGGACAGGGGTCGTTCTACGAGCAGTACTTC
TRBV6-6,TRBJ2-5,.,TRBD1,CACRDRGGETQYF,TGTGCCTGCAGGGACAGGGGGGGGGAGACCCAGTACTTC
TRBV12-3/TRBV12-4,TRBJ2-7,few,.,CASSLSGEGEQYF,TGTGCCAGCAGTTTATCAGGGGAGGGCGAGCAGTACTTC
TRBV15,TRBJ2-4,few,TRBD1,CATSRDRARVNIQYF,TGTGCCACCAGCAGGGACAGGGCCAGGGTAAACATTCAGTACTTC
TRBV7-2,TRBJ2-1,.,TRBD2,CASSVTTSGTYNEQFF,TGTGCCAGCAGCGTCACAACCAGCGGGACTTACAATGAGCAGTTCTTC
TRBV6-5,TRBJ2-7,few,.,CASSTPHRYPYEQYF,TGTGCCAGCAGTACCCCACACCGTTACCCTTACGAGCAGTACTTC
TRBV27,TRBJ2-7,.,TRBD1,CAGSPTGTYEQYF,TGTGCCGGCAGTCCGACAGGGACCTACGAGCAGTACTTC
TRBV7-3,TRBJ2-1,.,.,CASSLNVGVYNEQFF,TGTGCCAGCAGCTTAAATGTGGGCGTTTACAATGAGCAGTTCTTC
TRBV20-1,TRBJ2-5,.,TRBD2,CSARDLAGGHNEQYF,TGCAGTGCTAGAGATCTGGCGGGGGGGCACAATGAGCAGTACTTC
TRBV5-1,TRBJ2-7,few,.,CASSLDVREGEQYF,TGCGCCAGCAGCTTGGATGTCAGGGAAGGCGAGCAGTACTTC
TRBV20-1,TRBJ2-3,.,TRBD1,CSAREGQGAGDTQYF,TGCAGTGCCCGAGAAGGACAGGGGGCGGGGGATACGCAGTATTTT
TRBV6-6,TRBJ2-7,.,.,CASTPGTLYEQYF,TGTGCCAGCACCCCCGGGACTCTCTACGAGCAGTACTTC
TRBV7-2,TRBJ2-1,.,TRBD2,CASTGGVGNEQFF,TGTGCCAGCACGGGGGGGGTAGGAAATGAGCAGTTCTTC
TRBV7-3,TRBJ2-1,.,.,CDSSSAGGEQFF,TGTGACAGCAGCTCGGCCGGGGGAGAGCAGTTCTTC
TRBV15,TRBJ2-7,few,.,CATSRVTDYEQYF,TGTGCCACCAGCAGAGTCACTGACTACGAGCAGTACTTC
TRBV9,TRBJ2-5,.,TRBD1,CASTKGTDSYQEAQYF,TGTGCCAGCACAAAAGGGACAGATTCGTACCAAGAGGCCCAGTACTTC
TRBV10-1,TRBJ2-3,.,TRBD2,CASSESLAGTNTQYF,TGCGCCAGCAGTGAGTCGCTAGCGGGCACAAATACGCAGTATTTT
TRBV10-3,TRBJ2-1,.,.,CAISPQITGDYEQFF,TGTGCCATCAGTCCCCAAATAACAGGGGACTACGAGCAGTTCTTC
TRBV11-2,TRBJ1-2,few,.,CASSFQGSYNYGYTF,TGTGCCAGCAGCTTTCAGGGATCGTACAACTATGGCTACACCTTC
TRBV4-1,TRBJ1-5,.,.,CASSQEPEAGEHF,TGCGCCAGCAGCCAAGAACCCGAGGCGGGCGAGCATTTT
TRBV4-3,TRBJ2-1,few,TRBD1,CASSQDEDRGRVEQFF,TGCGCCAGCAGCCAAGATGAGGACAGGGGGCGGGTTGAGCAGTTCTTC
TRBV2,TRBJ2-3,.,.,CASSEIRGTDTQYF,TGTGCCAGCAGTGAGATAAGGGGCACAGATACGCAGTATTTT
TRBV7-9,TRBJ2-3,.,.,CASKGRASTDTQYF,TGTGCCAGCAAGGGACGGGCTAGCACAGATACGCAGTATTTT
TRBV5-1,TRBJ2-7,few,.,CASSLEPHYEQYF,TGCGCCAGCAGCTTGGAGCCCCACTACGAGCAGTACTTC
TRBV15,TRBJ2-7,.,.,CATSRDESHLDLAYEQYF,TGTGCCACCAGCAGAGATGAATCACATCTGGACTTGGCCTACGAGCAGTACTTC
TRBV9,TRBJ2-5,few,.,CASSVEPRGGQETQYF,TGTGCCAGCAGCGTAGAGCCGCGAGGAGGCCAAGAGACCCAGTACTTC
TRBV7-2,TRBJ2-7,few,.,CASSTSGPGSYEQYF,TGTGCCAGCAGTACCTCGGGACCGGGCTCCTACGAGCAGTACTTC
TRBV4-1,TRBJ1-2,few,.,CASSRSRTGYGYTF,TGCGCCAGCAGCCGCAGCCGGACGGGCTATGGCTACACCTTC
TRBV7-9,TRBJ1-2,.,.,CASSPYASRGTWGYTF,TGTGCCAGCAGCCCCTACGCGTCTAGGGGGACTTGGGGCTACACCTTC
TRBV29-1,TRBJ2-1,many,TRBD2,CSARTSGYNEQFF,TGCAGCGCTCGGACTAGCGGGTACAATGAGCAGTTCTTC
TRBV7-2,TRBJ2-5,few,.,CASSPRGPQETQYF,TGTGCCAGCAGCCCCCGGGGGCCACAAGAGACCCAGTACTTC
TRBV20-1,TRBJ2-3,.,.,CSARQGDTQYF,TGCAGTGCTAGGCAGGGTGATACGCAGTATTTT
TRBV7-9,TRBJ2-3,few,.,CASTPMVVDTQYF,TGTGCCAGCACCCCCATGGTGGTAGATACGCAGTATTTT
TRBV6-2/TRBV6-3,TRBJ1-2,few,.,CASSYSTNRVNYGYTF,TGTGCCAGCAGTTACTCGACGAACAGGGTGAACTATGGCTACACCTTC
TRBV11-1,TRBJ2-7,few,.,CASSLTEPSEQYF,TGTGCCAGCAGCTTAACAGAACCCTCCGAGCAGTACTTC
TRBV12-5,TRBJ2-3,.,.,CACGSTDTQYF,TGTGCCTGTGGGAGCACAGATACGCAGTATTTT
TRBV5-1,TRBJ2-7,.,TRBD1,CASSLGGGDSEQYF,TGCGCCAGCAGCTTGGGAGGGGGCGATTCCGAGCAGTACTTC
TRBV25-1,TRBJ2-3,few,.,CASSEYSVGTDTQYF,TGTGCCAGCAGTGAATACAGTGTGGGCACAGATACGCAGTATTTT
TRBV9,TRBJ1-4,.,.,CASSVLPGGKLFF,TGTGCCAGCAGCGTTCTTCCAGGCGGAAAACTGTTTTTT
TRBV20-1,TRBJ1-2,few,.,CSARDFSRVGDYGYTF,TGCAGTGCTAGAGATTTTTCAAGGGTCGGAGACTATGGCTACACCTTC
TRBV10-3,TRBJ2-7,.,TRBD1,CAIGGQGRYEQYF,TGTGCCATCGGGGGACAGGGGCGGTACGAGCAGTACTTC
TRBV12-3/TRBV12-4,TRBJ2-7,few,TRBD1,CASGTGLGEQYF,TGTGCCAGCGGGACAGGTCTGGGCGAGCAGTACTTC